Sequencing of this T cell receptor beta chain was carried out in a study of CD8 T cells in ankylosing spondylitis (dated by TCRdb to the late 2010s). Regarding the research as a whole: The study set out to find disease-linked TCR variants by profiling T cell receptor beta repertoires in ankylosing spondylitis patients and healthy donors. Samples of peripheral blood were taken, and for ankylosing spondylitis patients, synovial fluid was collected as well. The full study cohort was made up of 25 ankylosing spondylitis patients and 108 healthy donors.

This clonotype was recorded many times. Its target antigen remains unknown. Base qualities were left out, and no much larger clone turns up one base away. Based on the germline V gene (reference sequence), the CDR1 and CDR2 sequences are GTSNPN and SVGIG. From its cysteine to its phenylalanine, the CDR3 spans 12 amino acids. The read is trimmed to its CDR3 DNA, 36 bases read in frame from base 1. V drops 2 bases and J drops 7 bases, leaving 9 bases in between. The investigation overall reported the following: The disease-linked clones showed a CD8+ phenotype and occurred at relatively low frequencies in peripheral blood. Blood from ankylosing spondylitis patients appeared to be characterized by a TCR beta motif made up of about 8 highly homologous amino acid variants. Some of the motif variants had been reported before in the synovial fluid and blood of reactive arthritis patients, a finding that suggests common disease-initiation mechanisms. According to the report, matched synovial fluid samples from ankylosing spondylitis patients were significantly enriched for the disease-linked clones.

The reads were generated on an Illumina HiSeq 2500. Quantitative 5'-RACE with molecular barcodes was the method used to prepare the TCR beta libraries. The authors processed their data as follows. To identify disease-linked TCR variants, a new computational method was used, one built on a probabilistic model of VDJ rearrangement. TCRdb reran the public reads through fastp at Q25 and MiXCR, keeping productive beta chains. Rows are unified per CDR3 protein, each entry keeping the most common DNA and genes. The authors' filters were not applied to this entry. This sample is represented by hundreds of thousands of distinct CDR3 sequences; 8% to 9.5% of them were singletons. The ten largest make up 6.5% to 7% of the sample.

The sample comprised blood, either unsorted or a sorted T cell fraction (not recorded which). The V and J segments used are TRBV30 and TRBJ1-5; TRBD1 is a possible D gene, resting on 5 matching bases. The receptor was derived from a male donor with ankylosing spondylitis or in good health (not recorded which). The CDR3 protein is CAWSTGTQPQHF. The nucleotide sequence reads TGTGCCTGGAGTACGGGGACGCAGCCCCAGCATTTT.